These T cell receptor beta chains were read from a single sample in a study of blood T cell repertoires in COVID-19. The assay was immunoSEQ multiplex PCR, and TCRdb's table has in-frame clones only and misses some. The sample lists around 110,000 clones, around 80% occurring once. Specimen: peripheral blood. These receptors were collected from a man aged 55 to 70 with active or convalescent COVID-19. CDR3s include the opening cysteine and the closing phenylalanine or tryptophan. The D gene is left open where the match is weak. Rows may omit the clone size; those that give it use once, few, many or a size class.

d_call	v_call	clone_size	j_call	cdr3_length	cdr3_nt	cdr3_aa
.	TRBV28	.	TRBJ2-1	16	TGTGCCAGCAGTTTATATTCTAGCGAGTGGGCTAATGAGCAGTTCTTC	CASSLYSSEWANEQFF
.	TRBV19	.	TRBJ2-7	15	TGTGCCAGTAGTATAGGAGCGACCCCGGTCGACGAGCAGTACTTC	CASSIGATPVDEQYF
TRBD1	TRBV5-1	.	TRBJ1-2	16	TGCGCCAGCAGCGCCGATGTTCCGACAGGGGGGTATGGCTACACCTTC	CASSADVPTGGYGYTF
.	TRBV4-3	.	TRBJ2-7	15	TGCGCCAGCAGCCAAGAAGGGCAGGGCGCCTACGAGCAGTACTTC	CASSQEGQGAYEQYF
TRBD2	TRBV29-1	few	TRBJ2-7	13	TGCAGCGTTGAATCGGGAGGCCCGGATGAGCAGTACTTC	CSVESGGPDEQYF
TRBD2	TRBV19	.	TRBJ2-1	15	TGTGCCAGTAGTATCCTAGCGGGAGGCTCGGATGAGCAGTTCTTC	CASSILAGGSDEQFF
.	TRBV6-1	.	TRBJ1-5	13	TGTGCCAGCAGTCCAGGGAGCAATCAGCCCCAGCATTTT	CASSPGSNQPQHF
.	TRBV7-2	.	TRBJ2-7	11	TGTGCCAGCAGCTCCCTCAACTGGCAGTACTTC	CASSSLNWQYF
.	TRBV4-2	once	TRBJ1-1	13	TGTGCCAGCAGCCGGCGACGGGGGGCTCCAGCTTTCTTT	CASSRRRGAPAFF
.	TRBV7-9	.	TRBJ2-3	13	TGTGCCAGCAGTTCAGGGGCCGGAGATACGCAGTATTTT	CASSSGAGDTQYF
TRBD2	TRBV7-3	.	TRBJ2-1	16	TGTGCCAGCAGCTTAGTTCAGGGAGGGCCTGACAATGAGCAGTTCTTC	CASSLVQGGPDNEQFF
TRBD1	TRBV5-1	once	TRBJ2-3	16	TGCGCCAGCAGCGACCAACCGACAGGGTCGACAGATACGCAGTATTTT	CASSDQPTGSTDTQYF
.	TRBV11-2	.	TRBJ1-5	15	TGTGCCAGCAGCTTAGATGGACAGCCTAATCAGCCCCAGCATTTT	CASSLDGQPNQPQHF
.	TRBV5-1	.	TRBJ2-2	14	TGCGCCAGTCGCGGACAGTTAGTCACCGGGGAGCTGTTTTTT	CASRGQLVTGELFF
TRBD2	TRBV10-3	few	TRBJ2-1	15	TGTGCCATCAGTGACCGGGGGGGCTCCTACAATGAGCAGTTCTTC	CAISDRGGSYNEQFF
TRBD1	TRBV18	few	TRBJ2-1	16	TGTGCCAGCTCACCACTCGGGACAGGGGGATACAATGAGCAGTTCTTC	CASSPLGTGGYNEQFF
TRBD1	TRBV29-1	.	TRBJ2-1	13	TGCAGCGTCTCGGGACAGGGGATCAATGAGCAGTTCTTC	CSVSGQGINEQFF
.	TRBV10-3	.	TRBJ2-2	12	TGTGCCATCAGGGCCTTTGCCGGGGAGCTGTTTTTT	CAIRAFAGELFF
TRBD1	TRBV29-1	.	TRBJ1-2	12	TGCAGCGCCAAACAGGGGTTCGATGGCTACACCTTC	CSAKQGFDGYTF
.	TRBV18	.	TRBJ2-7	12	TGTGCCAGCTCACCAACGAGTTACGAGCAGTACTTC	CASSPTSYEQYF
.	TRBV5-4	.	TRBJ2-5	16	TGTGCCAGCAGCTTGGGGGGGCTAGCATTAGAAGAGACCCAGTACTTC	CASSLGGLALEETQYF
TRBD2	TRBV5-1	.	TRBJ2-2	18	TGCGCCAGCAGCTTGGCCGCCGGGACTAGCGGGAGGTACGGGGAGCTGTTTTTT	CASSLAAGTSGRYGELFF
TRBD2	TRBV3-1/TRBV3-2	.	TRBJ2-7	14	TGTGCCAGCACCGTACGCGGGGGATCCTACGAGCAGTACTTC	CASTVRGGSYEQYF
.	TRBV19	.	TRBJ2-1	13	TGTGCCAGCGACGGGGGATTTTACAATGAGCAGTTCTTC	CASDGGFYNEQFF
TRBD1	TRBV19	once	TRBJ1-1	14	TGTGCCAGTAGTCCCCGGGACAGGGGGCGTGAAGCTTTCTTT	CASSPRDRGREAFF
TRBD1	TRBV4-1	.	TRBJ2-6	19	TGCGCCAGCAGCCACAGCAGAGGGACAGGCGGCTCTGGGGCCAACGTCCTGACTTTC	CASSHSRGTGGSGANVLTF
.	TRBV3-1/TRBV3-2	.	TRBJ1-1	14	TGTGCCAGCAGCCAAGAGGGGGGTTGGACTGAAGCTTTCTTT	CASSQEGGWTEAFF
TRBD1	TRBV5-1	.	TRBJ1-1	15	TGCGCCAGCAGCGACGCCGGGACAGGGGTTACTGAAGCTTTCTTT	CASSDAGTGVTEAFF
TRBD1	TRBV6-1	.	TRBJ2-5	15	TGTGCCAGCAGTGAAGGGACAGGGGTTGGTAAGACCCAGTACTTC	CASSEGTGVGKTQYF
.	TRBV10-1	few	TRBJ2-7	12	TGCGCCAGCAGATCCTCGGTCAAGGAGCAGTACTTC	CASRSSVKEQYF